This entry lists 5 T cell receptor beta chains sequenced from one sample in a study of cytomegalovirus exposure and HLA in healthy donors. Use of 60 Vbeta and 13 Jbeta primers characterized the PCR. Sequencing was performed with immunoSEQ multiplex PCR; in TCRdb, only in-frame clones are kept and a portion is missing. Of hundreds of thousands of clones listed, approximately 78% are singletons. The sample taken for sequencing was PBMCs. The receptors come from a man aged 25 to 45 in good health and CMV-seronegative.

The rearrangement joins TRBV5-1 to TRBJ2-3; D not certain. Germline CDR1 is SGHRS and CDR2 is YFSETQ. The CDR3 has 12 residues. Trimming took off 6 bases at V and 2 bases at J, with 7 bases between the two ends. CDR3 DNA sequence: TGCGCCAGCACCTCAGTCACAGATACGCAGTATTTT. Protein product: CASTSVTDTQYF.

J is TRBJ1-1 and V is TRBV14; 11 bases map to TRBD1. CDR3 size: 15 residues. From germline, CDR1 is SGHDN and CDR2 FVKESK. Losses at the gene ends were 4 bases for V and 2 bases for J; bases not matched to a gene: 3. CDR3 in DNA: TGTGCCAGCAGCCGCAGGACAGGGGGCAACACTGAAGCTTTCTTT. This codes for CASSRRTGGNTEAFF.

The chain links TRBV28 to TRBJ2-5, with D tentatively TRBD2 (6 bases). Germline lookup yields CDR1 MDHEN and CDR2 SYDVKM. V was clipped by 8 bases and J by 1 base, with 14 bases between them. This CDR3 is 14 amino acids long. As DNA, the CDR3 is TGTGCCAGCCGGGGGTTGAGGGTCCAAGAGACCCAGTACTTC. As protein: CASRGLRVQETQYF.

The CDR3, as DNA: TGTGCCACCAGCAGAGACGGGAGGGTCGGACAGCCCCAGCATTTT. Translating it yields CATSRDGRVGQPQHF. The gene calls are TRBV15 and TRBJ1-5; no clear D gene. CDR1 is LNHNV and CDR2 is YYDKDF in the germline V gene (reference sequence). Trimming removed 0 bases from V and 7 bases from J, with 13 bases in between. The CDR3 is 15 amino acids.

The chain carries TRBV4-2 and TRBJ1-5; TRBD1 agrees at 8 bases. This CDR3 is built from 15 residues. Germline CDR1 LGHNA, CDR2 YNFKEQ. V trimming: 3 bases; J trimming: 7 bases; junction bases outside the gene matches: 8. CDR3 region: CASSHLDRDNQPQHF. The CDR3 DNA sequence: TGTGCCAGCAGCCATCTGGACAGGGATAACCAGCCCCAGCATTTT.